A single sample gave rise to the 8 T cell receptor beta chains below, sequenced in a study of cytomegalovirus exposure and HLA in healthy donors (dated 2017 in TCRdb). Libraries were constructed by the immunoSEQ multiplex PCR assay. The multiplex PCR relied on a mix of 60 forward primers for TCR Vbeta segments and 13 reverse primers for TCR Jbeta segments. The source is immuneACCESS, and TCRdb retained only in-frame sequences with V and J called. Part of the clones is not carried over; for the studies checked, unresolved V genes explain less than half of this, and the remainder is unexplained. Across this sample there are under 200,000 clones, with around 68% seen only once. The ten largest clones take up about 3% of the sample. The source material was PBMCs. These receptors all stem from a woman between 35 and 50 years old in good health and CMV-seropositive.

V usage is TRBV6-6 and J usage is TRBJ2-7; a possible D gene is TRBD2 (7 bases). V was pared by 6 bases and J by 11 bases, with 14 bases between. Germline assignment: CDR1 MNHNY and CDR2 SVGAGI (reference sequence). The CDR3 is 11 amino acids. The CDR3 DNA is TGTGCCAGCAGGGGGGGGCAGGGGAAGTACTTC. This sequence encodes CASRGGQGKYF.

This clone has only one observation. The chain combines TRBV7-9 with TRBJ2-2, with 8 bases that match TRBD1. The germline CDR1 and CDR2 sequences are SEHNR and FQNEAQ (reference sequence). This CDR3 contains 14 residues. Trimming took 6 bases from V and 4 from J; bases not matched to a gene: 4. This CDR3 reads CASRLTGGTGELFF. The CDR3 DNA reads TGTGCCAGCAGATTAACAGGGGGCACCGGGGAGCTGTTTTTT. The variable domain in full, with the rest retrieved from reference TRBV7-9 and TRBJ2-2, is DTGVSQNPRHKITKRGQNVTFRCDPISEHNRLYWYRQTLGQGPEFLTYFQNEAQLEKSRLLSDRFSAERPKGSFSTLEIQRTEQGDSAMYLCASRLTGGTGELFFGEGSRLTVL.

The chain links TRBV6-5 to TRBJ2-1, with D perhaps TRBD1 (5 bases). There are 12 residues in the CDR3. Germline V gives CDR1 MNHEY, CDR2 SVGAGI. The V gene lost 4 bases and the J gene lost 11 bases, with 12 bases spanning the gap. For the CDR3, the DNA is TGTGCCAGCAGTTCCCGGCCGGACAAGCAGTTCTTC. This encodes CASSSRPDKQFF.

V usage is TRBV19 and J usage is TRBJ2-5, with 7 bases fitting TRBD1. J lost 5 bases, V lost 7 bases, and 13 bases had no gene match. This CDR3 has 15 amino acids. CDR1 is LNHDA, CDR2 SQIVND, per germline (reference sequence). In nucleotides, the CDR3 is TGTGCCAGTACCAGGGACAGTTTAACTGGGGAGACCCAGTACTTC. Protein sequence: CASTRDSLTGETQYF. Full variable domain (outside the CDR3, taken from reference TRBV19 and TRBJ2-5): DGGITQSPKYLFRKEGQNVTLSCEQNLNHDAMYWYRQDPGQGLRLIYYSQIVNDFQKGDIAEGYSVSREKKESFPLTVTSAQKNPTAFYLCASTRDSLTGETQYFGPGTRLLVL.

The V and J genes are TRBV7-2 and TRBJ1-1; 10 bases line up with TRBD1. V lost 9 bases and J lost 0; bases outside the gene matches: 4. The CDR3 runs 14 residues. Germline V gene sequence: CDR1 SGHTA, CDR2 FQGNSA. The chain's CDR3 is CASSGQGMNTEAFF. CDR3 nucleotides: TGTGCCAGTTCGGGACAGGGGATGAACACTGAAGCTTTCTTT.

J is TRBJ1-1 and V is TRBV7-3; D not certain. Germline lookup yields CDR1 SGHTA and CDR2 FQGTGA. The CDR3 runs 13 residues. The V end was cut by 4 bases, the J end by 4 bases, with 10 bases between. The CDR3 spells CASSSIRGTEAFF. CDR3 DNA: TGTGCCAGCAGCTCCATCCGGGGCACTGAAGCTTTCTTT.

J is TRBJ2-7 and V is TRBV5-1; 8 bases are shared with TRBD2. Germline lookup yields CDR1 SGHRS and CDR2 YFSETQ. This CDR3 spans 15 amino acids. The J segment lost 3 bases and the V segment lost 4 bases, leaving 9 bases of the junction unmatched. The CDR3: CASSIGLGLGYEQYF. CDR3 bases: TGCGCCAGCAGCATAGGACTGGGACTAGGCTACGAGCAGTACTTC.

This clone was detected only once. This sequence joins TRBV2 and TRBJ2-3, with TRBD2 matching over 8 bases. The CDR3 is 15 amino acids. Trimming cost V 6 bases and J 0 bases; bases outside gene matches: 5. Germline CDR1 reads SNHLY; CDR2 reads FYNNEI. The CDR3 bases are TGTGCCAGCAGAAAACTAGCGGCTAGCACAGATACGCAGTATTTT. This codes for CASRKLAASTDTQYF.